The rows below give T cell receptor beta chains drawn from one sample of a study of blood T cell repertoires in COVID-19. The table came from immunoSEQ multiplex PCR; TCRdb's copy has only in-frame clones and leaves some out. The data show tens of thousands of clones, with 90% to 95% seen just once and 8.6% held by the top ten. Material: peripheral blood. The receptors stem from a human donor in a cohort sampled during active COVID-19. CDR3s include the opening cysteine and the closing phenylalanine or tryptophan. Each record gives: CDR3 length, J gene, D gene, V gene, clone size, CDR3 protein, CDR3 DNA. The D gene is left open where the match is weak. The size entry is marked missing in some rows and otherwise reads once, few, many or a size class.

>13|TRBJ1-5|.|TRBV18|few
CASSPQGHQPQHF
TGTGCCAGCTCACCACAGGGACACCAGCCCCAGCATTTT
>15|TRBJ1-4|.|TRBV7-9|.
CASSLSDSGNEKLFF
TGTGCCAGCAGCTTATCGGACAGTGGAAATGAAAAACTGTTTTTT
>12|TRBJ1-1|.|TRBV5-1|once
CASSLLDTEAFF
TGCGCCAGCAGCCTTCTCGACACTGAAGCTTTCTTT
>15|TRBJ2-7|.|TRBV11-2|.
CASSFRLEGTYEQYF
TGTGCCAGCAGCTTTAGGTTGGAGGGAACCTACGAGCAGTACTTC
>17|TRBJ2-5|TRBD2|TRBV4-3|once
CASSQEAAGGPQETQYF
TGCGCCAGCAGCCAAGAAGCAGCGGGGGGCCCCCAAGAGACCCAGTACTTC
>13|TRBJ2-7|TRBD2|TRBV28|.
CASSPWTRGEQYF
TGTGCCAGCAGTCCTTGGACTAGGGGTGAGCAGTACTTC
>15|TRBJ2-1|TRBD2|TRBV5-1|.
CASSFGTRDNNEQFF
TGCGCCAGCAGCTTCGGGACTAGGGATAACAATGAGCAGTTCTTC
>16|TRBJ1-4|.|TRBV4-1|.
CASSQDFSAGSEKLFF
TGCGCCAGCAGCCAAGATTTTTCCGCAGGGTCGGAAAAACTGTTTTTT
>15|TRBJ1-3|.|TRBV6-5|.
CARNISRVPRNTIYF
TGTGCCAGAAATATAAGCCGGGTCCCGCGGAACACCATATATTTT
>15|TRBJ2-3|TRBD2|TRBV5-1|.
CASSQLAGIGDTQYF
TGCGCCAGCAGTCAATTAGCGGGAATAGGAGATACGCAGTATTTT
>12|TRBJ1-2|.|TRBV25-1|.
CASSVGVGGYTF
TGTGCCAGCAGTGTAGGGGTCGGCGGCTACACCTTC
>14|TRBJ2-3|TRBD2|TRBV5-1|.
CASRYSGRTDTQYF
TGCGCCAGCAGGTATAGCGGGCGCACAGATACGCAGTATTTT
>16|TRBJ2-3|.|TRBV6-5|.
CASSYNPGRDADTQYF
TGTGCCAGCAGTTACAACCCCGGCAGGGATGCAGATACGCAGTATTTT
>17|TRBJ2-7|TRBD1|TRBV2|.
CASSLRSGTGGWYEQYF
TGTGCCAGCAGTCTCAGGTCTGGGACAGGGGGCTGGTACGAGCAGTACTTC
>16|TRBJ2-3|.|TRBV18|.
CASSPIGGTSTDTQYF
TGTGCCAGCTCACCAATAGGCGGGACTAGCACAGATACGCAGTATTTT
>17|TRBJ2-7|TRBD2|TRBV18|once
CASSPGSGGAPGYEQYF
TGTGCCAGCTCACCGGGGAGCGGGGGCGCTCCGGGCTACGAGCAGTACTTC
>14|TRBJ2-3|TRBD1|TRBV19|.
CASSTRQGIDTQYF
TGTGCCAGTAGTACCCGACAGGGGATAGATACGCAGTATTTT
>15|TRBJ2-7|.|TRBV14|.
CASSPRTGYGYEQYF
TGTGCCAGCAGCCCAAGGACGGGGTACGGCTACGAGCAGTACTTC
>13|TRBJ2-5|.|TRBV30|.
CAWGGGGDETQYF
TGTGCCTGGGGGGGCGGGGGTGATGAGACCCAGTACTTC
>13|TRBJ1-4|TRBD1|TRBV18|.
CASLGQQNEKLFF
TGTGCCAGCCTGGGACAGCAAAATGAAAAACTGTTTTTT
>16|TRBJ1-5|TRBD1|TRBV7-6|.
CASSPTGARSNQPQHF
TGTGCCAGCAGCCCGACAGGGGCGAGGAGCAATCAGCCCCAGCATTTT
>13|TRBJ2-4|.|TRBV6-5|.
CASNAGDQNIQYF
TGTGCCAGCAACGCAGGGGACCAAAACATTCAGTACTTC
>12|TRBJ1-1|.|TRBV6-5|.
CASSYSAGVAFF
TGTGCCAGCAGTTACTCGGCCGGGGTTGCTTTCTTT
>19|TRBJ2-1|TRBD2|TRBV4-3|.
CASSQDRGLAGGVGDEQFF
TGCGCCAGCAGCCAAGATCGGGGACTCGCGGGGGGGGTAGGGGATGAGCAGTTCTTC
>15|TRBJ1-4|TRBD1|TRBV7-2|.
CASSSQGAGNEKLFF
TGTGCCAGCAGCTCACAGGGGGCGGGGAATGAAAAACTGTTTTTT
>14|TRBJ2-1|.|TRBV5-6|.
CASSLKGPHNEQFF
TGTGCCAGCAGCTTGAAGGGGCCCCACAATGAGCAGTTCTTC
>15|TRBJ2-5|TRBD2|TRBV7-3|.
CASSTGTSGQETQYF
TGTGCCAGCAGCACCGGGACTAGCGGCCAAGAGACCCAGTACTTC
>16|TRBJ1-5|TRBD1|TRBV10-3|.
CAIGNPTGGGNQPQHF
TGTGCCATCGGCAATCCGACAGGGGGCGGCAATCAGCCCCAGCATTTT
>20|TRBJ2-3|TRBD2|TRBV18|.
CASSRPGVTSGKSPTDTQYF
TGTGCCAGCTCACGACCAGGGGTTACTAGCGGGAAAAGCCCCACAGATACGCAGTATTTT
>15|TRBJ2-7|TRBD1|TRBV3-1/TRBV3-2|.
CASSKAGTGDYEQYF
TGTGCCAGCAGCAAAGCCGGGACAGGGGACTACGAGCAGTACTTC
>14|TRBJ2-3|TRBD1|TRBV28|.
CASSSGQGTDTQYF
TGTGCCAGCAGTTCCGGACAGGGGACAGATACGCAGTATTTT
>15|TRBJ2-5|.|TRBV9|.
CASSPGLSGLETQYF
TGTGCCAGCAGCCCGGGACTCAGCGGCTTAGAGACCCAGTACTTC
>17|TRBJ1-6|TRBD1|TRBV3-1/TRBV3-2|.
CASRTGQVSPYNSPLHF
TGTGCCAGCAGAACGGGACAGGTCTCGCCCTATAATTCACCCCTCCACTTT